This entry features one TCR beta chain sequence. This record comes from a study of CD8 T cells in Susac syndrome. The germline V gene has CDR1 MNHEY and CDR2 SMNVEV (reference sequence). CDR3 length equals 15 residues. The germline V and J ends were trimmed by 7 bases and 4 bases, with 14 bases remaining between them. Bulk CD8+ and CD4+ cells came from magnetic negative isolation; CD8+ TEMRA by FACS. RNA in amounts of roughly 0.45 to 1 ug was reverse transcribed with random hexamers. TCRdb called the immunoSEQ multiplex PCR reads again in MiXCR, with one record for every CDR3 protein. The data contain about 120,000 distinct CDR3 sequences, about nine tenths of them singletons.

This sequence was found in a human donor in good health. This sequence joins TRBV27 and TRBJ1-6, with D hard to call. The sequenced sample consisted of CD8+ T cells from PBMCs. The CDR3 is CASTSRGTYNSPLHF. CDR3 DNA sequence: TGTGCCAGCACCTCCCGAGGTACTTATAATTCACCCCTCCACTTT.